Following are 22 T cell receptor beta chains from one sample sequenced in a study of T cells after yellow fever vaccination. TCRdb analysed the 5' RACE reads with MiXCR anew, one entry per CDR3 protein. The profile shows 550,000 to 750,000 distinct CDR3 sequences, 13% of them singletons. The specimen comprised PBMCs, sampled on the day of the yellow fever booster vaccination. The receptors were sampled from a man younger than 40 who received the YFV17D yellow fever vaccine.

The chain combines TRBV10-3 with TRBJ1-1; 7 bases agree with TRBD1. CDR1 is ENHRY, CDR2 SYGVKD, per germline. The CDR3 is 16 residues long. The V and J ends lost 0 bases and 5 bases, in that order; junction bases with no gene match: 9. CDR3 region: CAISESLGQGGTEAFF. The CDR3 nucleotides are TGTGCCATCAGTGAGTCGTTGGGCCAGGGGGGGACTGAAGCTTTCTTT.

This clonotype was seen more than once but under ten times. In nucleotides, the CDR3 is TGCAGCGTTGTGGAGTTTCCCGAGCAGTACTTC. It specifies CSVVEFPEQYF. The chain is built from TRBV29-1 and TRBJ2-7; D ambiguous. CDR1 is SQVTM, CDR2 ANQGSEA, per germline. The length of the CDR3 is 11 residues. The V and J ends lost 4 bases and 6 bases respectively, with 10 bases between them.

A few counts support this clonotype. The CDR3 region is CASSLEGSGDTQYF. The CDR3 DNA follows: TGCGCCAGCAGCTTGGAAGGGTCTGGAGATACGCAGTATTTT. This chain connects TRBV5-1 to TRBJ2-3; D uncertain. Trimming took 0 bases from V and 5 from J, leaving 10 bases between them. Germline V CDR1 and CDR2: SGHRS, YFSETQ. CDR3 length: 14 residues.

This clonotype appeared a few times. V usage is TRBV29-1 and J usage is TRBJ1-2; 9 bases align to TRBD1. CDR3 length equals 15 residues. From germline, CDR1 is SQVTM and CDR2 ANQGSEA. Trimming cost V 7 bases and J 0 bases; bases outside gene matches: 9. Written as DNA, the CDR3 is TGCAGCGATAGGGACAGGGCTTTATCTAACTATGGCTACACCTTC. Translation gives CSDRDRALSNYGYTF.

The DNA of the CDR3 is TGCAGTGCTAGAGAAAGGACCGGTGGGAATCAGCCCCAGCATTTT. This gives the protein CSARERTGGNQPQHF. The chain carries TRBV20-1 and TRBJ1-5; D unclear. The CDR3 runs to 15 residues. The germline gives CDR1 DFQATT, CDR2 SNEGSKA (reference sequence). V lost 0 bases and J 4 bases, leaving 13 bases between the germline ends.

This chain joins TRBV19 and TRBJ2-2; TRBD1 is a possible D gene (6 bases). The CDR3 loop spans 15 amino acids. V dropped 6 bases and J dropped 5 bases, with 16 bases sitting between them. Germline-derived CDR1 and CDR2 are LNHDA and SQIVND (reference sequence). For the CDR3, the DNA is TGTGCCAGTAGGTTACAGGGAATCGGAACCGGGGAGCTGTTTTTT. This gives the protein CASRLQGIGTGELFF.

The chain links TRBV4-3 to TRBJ2-3; possibly TRBD1 for D (5 bases). Trimming shortened V by 1 base and J by 0 bases, and 11 bases separated the two germline ends. The germline V gene encodes CDR1 LGHNA and CDR2 YSLEER. The CDR3 consists of 16 residues. CDR3 residues: CASSQGGAPSTDTQYF. The CDR3 DNA sequence: TGCGCCAGCAGCCAAGGGGGCGCCCCTAGCACAGATACGCAGTATTTT.

Here the CDR3 DNA reads TGTGCCAGCAGTTACCCCGTTGAGGGGCAGTACTTC. This encodes CASSYPVEGQYF. This chain connects TRBV6-2 or TRBV6-3 to TRBJ2-7; TRBD2 is a possible D gene (5 bases). The CDR3 loop spans 12 amino acids. Trimming cost V 2 bases and J 9 bases, with 11 bases left between them. Germline-derived CDR1 and CDR2 are MNHEY and SVGEGT.

This clonotype came up a few times. The CDR3 coding sequence is TGTGCCAGCAGCTTCGGCTACTCAATTACTTCAGATACGCAGTATTTT. It specifies CASSFGYSITSDTQYF. The V call is TRBV11-3, the J call TRBJ2-3; D unresolved. Trimming left V 3 bases short and J 4 bases short, with 17 bases between. The CDR3 is 16 amino acids. The germline V gene encodes CDR1 SGHNT and CDR2 YENEEA.

This clonotype was seen repeatedly, ten times or more. The chain combines TRBV18 with TRBJ2-7; D might be TRBD2 (6 bases). The CDR3 spans 13 residues. Trimming cost V 6 bases and J 2 bases, with 11 bases left between them. Germline CDR1 is KGHSH and CDR2 is LQKENI. CDR3 bases: TGTGCCAGCTCTCCTGGGGGGACCTACGAGCAGTACTTC. Translation: CASSPGGTYEQYF. The full variable domain, completed using reference TRBV18 and TRBJ2-7, is NAGVMQNPRHLVRRRGQEARLRCSPMKGHSHVYWYRQLPEEGLKFMVYLQKENIIDESGMPKERFSAEFPKEGPSILRIQQVVRGDSAAYFCASSPGGTYEQYFGPGTRLTVT.

The chain recombines TRBV3-1 with TRBJ2-7; 8 bases fit TRBD1. The CDR3 sequence is 14 residues long. Germline trimming cut 1 base from V and 5 bases from J; bases unmatched to any gene: 4. CDR1 and CDR2 from the germline V gene are LGHDT and YNNKEL (reference sequence). CDR3 nucleotide sequence: TGTGCCAGCAGCCAAGGGACAGGGAGGAACGAGCAGTACTTC. This sequence encodes CASSQGTGRNEQYF.

V gene TRBV3-1 combines with J gene TRBJ1-5, with TRBD1 matching over 10 bases. Germline lookup yields CDR1 LGHDT and CDR2 YNNKEL (reference sequence). CDR3 length equals 15 residues. With 5 bases clipped from V and 5 bases from J, the junction kept 6 bases outside the gene matches. The CDR3, as DNA: TGTGCCAGCAGCGAACCGGGACAGGGGTATCAGCCCCAGCATTTT. This sequence encodes CASSEPGQGYQPQHF.

The CDR3 DNA reads as TGTGCCAGCAGCTTAGAGGGGAGCGGCCTCGGGGGCGATACGCAGTATTTT. Its protein product is CASSLEGSGLGGDTQYF. The genes are TRBV11-2 and TRBJ2-3; D could derive from TRBD1 or TRBD2 (6 bases each). Trimming shortened V by 0 bases and J by 6 bases, and 19 bases separated the two germline ends. Germline values: CDR1 SGHAT, CDR2 FQNNGV. This CDR3 contains 17 residues.

This clonotype was counted a few times. The chain joins TRBV27 to TRBJ2-5, with D perhaps matching TRBD2 (6 bases). V lost 6 bases to trimming and J lost 1 base, with 18 bases between them. CDR1 MNHEY and CDR2 SMNVEV come from the germline V gene (reference sequence). The length of the CDR3 is 16 residues. CDR3 residues: CASRPGAEAAQETQYF. For the CDR3, the DNA is TGTGCCAGCAGACCGGGAGCCGAGGCGGCCCAAGAGACCCAGTACTTC.

This clonotype was found a few times. This chain connects TRBV3-1 to TRBJ2-5; TRBD2 matches at 11 bases. The CDR3 length is 18 residues. The J segment lost 2 bases and the V segment lost 1 base, leaving 9 bases of the junction unmatched. The germline V gene has CDR1 LGHDT and CDR2 YNNKEL (reference sequence). This CDR3 reads CASSQVLGTSGIQETQYF. Written as DNA, the CDR3 is TGTGCCAGCAGCCAAGTCTTAGGGACTAGCGGAATACAAGAGACCCAGTACTTC.

This clonotype turned up a few times. The V call is TRBV6-2 or TRBV6-3, the J call TRBJ2-5; 10 bases are a match to TRBD2. The germline CDR1 and CDR2 sequences are MNHEY and SVGEGT. V lost 2 bases to trimming and J lost 5 bases; unmatched junction nucleotides: 8. The CDR3 totals 16 residues. CDR3 nucleotide sequence: TGTGCCAGCAGTTACGAAAGCGGGAGGGCCGAGGAGACCCAGTACTTC. Its protein is CASSYESGRAEETQYF.

This rearrangement joins TRBV6-1 to TRBJ2-7; D might be TRBD1 (6 bases). V was trimmed by 2 bases and J by 2 bases, leaving 19 bases between them. The CDR3 runs to 17 residues. CDR1 and CDR2 from the germline V gene are MNHNS and SASEGT. The CDR3 coding sequence is TGTGCCAGCAGTGAATCCGCAACCAGGGGTAGGACCTACGAGCAGTACTTC. This codes for CASSESATRGRTYEQYF.

This chain connects TRBV7-2 to TRBJ2-1; tentative D call: TRBD1 (5 bases). Germline loops: CDR1 SGHTA, CDR2 FQGNSA. There are 16 residues in the CDR3. Trimming cost V 1 base and J 3 bases, with 13 bases left between them. Written as DNA, the CDR3 is TGTGCCAGCAGCTTAGTGATGCAGGGTGACTACAATGAGCAGTTCTTC. Translated: CASSLVMQGDYNEQFF.

This clonotype came up a few times. The J gene is TRBJ2-3, the V gene TRBV29-1, with a tentative D call TRBD1 (5 bases). V lost 2 bases and J 2 bases, leaving 8 bases between the germline ends. The CDR3 loop spans 13 amino acids. Per the germline V gene, CDR1 is SQVTM and CDR2 is ANQGSEA. CDR3: CSVEQDITDTQYF. CDR3 DNA sequence: TGCAGCGTTGAACAGGACATCACAGATACGCAGTATTTT.

This clonotype was counted at least ten times. The J gene is TRBJ2-1, the V gene TRBV28, with 9 bases fitting TRBD2. CDR3 size: 14 residues. With 6 bases clipped from V and 4 bases from J, the junction kept 4 bases outside the gene matches. Per germline, CDR1 MDHEN and CDR2 SYDVKM. This chain's CDR3 is CASRGLAEYNEQFF. In DNA, the CDR3 is TGTGCCAGCAGGGGACTAGCAGAATACAATGAGCAGTTCTTC.

This clonotype was seen only a few times. The rearrangement uses TRBV30 and TRBJ2-1; 7 nucleotides line up with TRBD1. Trimming removed 3 bases from V and 6 bases from J; junction bases left unmatched: 5. Germline V gene data show CDR1 as GTSNPN and CDR2 as SVGIG (reference sequence). The CDR3 contains 13 residues. The CDR3 DNA sequence: TGTGCCTGGAGACTGGCAGGGGGCAATGAGCAGTTCTTC. Translation gives CAWRLAGGNEQFF. Combining the CDR3 with reference TRBV30 and TRBJ2-1 gives the whole variable domain SQTIHQWPATLVQPVGSPLSLECTVEGTSNPNLYWYRQAAGRGLQLLFYSVGIGQISSEVPQNLSASRPQDRQFILSSKKLLLSDSGFYLCAWRLAGGNEQFFGPGTRLTVL.

This clonotype has only a few counts. This sequence joins TRBV28 and TRBJ2-5; the match to TRBD2 covers 10 bases. V was clipped by 7 bases and J by 4 bases; unmatched bases: 6. The CDR3 is 14 amino acids. Germline CDR1 is MDHEN and CDR2 is SYDVKM. CDR3 region: CASKSSGRGETQYF. The CDR3 nucleotides read TGTGCCAGCAAATCCAGCGGGAGGGGAGAGACCCAGTACTTC.